This paragraph covers one T cell receptor (beta chain) sequence. This could be a read error, since a much larger clone is one nucleotide away. The sample originates from a study of blood T cells in healthy people across ages. Together with a sample-barcoded 5' primer, a J-beta primer mix was included in a second PCR lasting roughly 7 to 11 cycles. TCRdb independently ran MiXCR on the 5' RACE reads; one entry per CDR3 protein. The table has 1.5 million to 2 million distinct CDR3 sequences, roughly 27% seen once; the top ten hold about 7.7%. The sequencing input was blood. The source of this sequence is a woman aged 25-40 years in good health.

This CDR3 reads CASSYSRQGGYNEQYF. DNA of the CDR3: TGTGCCAGCAGTTACTCGAGACAGGGTGGGTACAATGAGCAGTACTTC. The genes are TRBV6-5 and TRBJ2-1, with TRBD1 identical over 7 bases. Near its end, the DNA agrees better with TRBJ2-7, so the J call may be wrong. The CDR3 has 16 residues. The germline CDR1 and CDR2 sequences are MNHEY and SVGAGI.